Below, 8 T cell receptor beta chains from the same sample are listed, as sequenced in a study of identical twins (dated by TCRdb to the mid-2010s). Library prep was done by 5' RACE. TCRdb shows the sequencer as Illumina HiSeq 2000. The public reads were run again by TCRdb, first through fastp at Q25 and then through MiXCR, and only productive beta chains were kept. All rows with the same CDR3 protein become a single entry with the most common DNA and genes. The sample table shows nearly 200,000 distinct CDR3 sequences, and approximately 15% are seen once. Less than 45% of the sample belongs to the ten largest clones. These data also featured in a second study, about T cells expressing NK-cell markers.

Sequenced sample: CD8+ T cells sorted from blood. These receptors were collected from a woman in her late teens or twenties in good health.

CDR3 sequence: CASSNFYEQYF. CDR3 sequence (DNA): TGTGCCAGCAGTAATTTCTACGAGCAGTACTTC. The rearrangement uses TRBV2 and TRBJ2-7; D is unclear. The germline CDR1 and CDR2 sequences are SNHLY and FYNNEI. This CDR3 is 11 amino acids long. The V and J ends lost 5 bases and 3 bases respectively, with 5 bases between them. Full variable domain (outside the CDR3, taken from reference TRBV2 and TRBJ2-7): EPEVTQTPSHQVTQMGQEVILRCVPISNHLYFYWYRQILGQKVEFLVSFYNNEISEKSEIFDDQFSVERPDGSNFTLKIRSTKLEDSAMYFCASSNFYEQYFGPGTRLTVT.

The chain links TRBV12-3 or TRBV12-4 to TRBJ2-7; possibly TRBD1 or TRBD2 for D (5 bases each). Trimming pared 2 bases from V and 1 base from J, leaving 12 bases between. The CDR3 sequence is 15 residues long. The CDR3 sequence is CASSLSGTRSYEQYF. The CDR3 DNA is TGTGCCAGCAGTTTATCAGGGACCAGATCCTACGAGCAGTACTTC.

In this sample, this clonotype turned up a few times. The CDR3 DNA is TGTGCCAGCTCTCCGACTGAGCGGGCCCCAACCCACTTTGAGCAGTTCTTC. It translates to CASSPTERAPTHFEQFF. This rearrangement joins TRBV18 to TRBJ2-1, with D tentatively TRBD2 (6 bases). The germline gives CDR1 KGHSH, CDR2 LQKENI. V lost 6 bases, J lost 9 bases, and 27 bases lay in between. CDR3 length: 17 residues.

This chain uses TRBV15 with TRBJ2-1; 7 bases match TRBD1. This CDR3 is built from 15 residues. Per the germline V gene, CDR1 is LNHNV and CDR2 is YYDKDF (reference sequence). V was pared by 0 bases and J by 4 bases, with 3 bases of the junction left unmatched. The CDR3: CATSRERTGYNEQFF. The CDR3 nucleotides read TGTGCCACCAGCAGAGAAAGGACAGGATACAATGAGCAGTTCTTC.

The chain is built from TRBV9 and TRBJ1-4; no definite D call. The V gene lost 4 bases and the J gene lost 8 bases, with 12 bases spanning the gap. Germline CDR1 reads SGDLS; CDR2 reads YYNGEE. The CDR3 contains 13 residues. The CDR3 is CASSPGMYEKLFF. The CDR3 DNA is TGTGCCAGCAGCCCAGGCATGTACGAAAAACTGTTTTTT.

This clonotype occurred many times. The CDR3 spells CASSPRGNTGELFF. In DNA, the CDR3 is TGTGCCAGCAGCCCTCGGGGAAACACCGGGGAGCTGTTTTTT. The V gene is TRBV7-6, the J gene TRBJ2-2, with D perhaps matching TRBD2 (5 bases). CDR1 and CDR2 (germline): SGHVS, FNYEAQ. The CDR3 contains 14 residues. V dropped 5 bases and J dropped 2 bases, with 9 bases sitting between them.

This clonotype came up a few times. This rearrangement joins TRBV7-9 to TRBJ2-3, with a weak D call TRBD2 (5 bases). The V end was cut by 5 bases, the J end by 5 bases, with 14 bases between. The CDR3 covers 14 residues. Germline V gives CDR1 SEHNR, CDR2 FQNEAQ (reference sequence). DNA of the CDR3: TGTGCCAGCAGCCGCCCGGGGATTTTAGATACGCAGTATTTT. Protein product: CASSRPGILDTQYF.

In its sample, this clonotype was seen a few times. The chain links TRBV5-1 to TRBJ2-1; D is unclear. The CDR3 is made up of 13 amino acids. Germline V CDR1 and CDR2: SGHRS, YFSETQ. V lost 5 bases to trimming and J lost 5 bases, with 11 bases between them. The CDR3 protein is CASSVGRNNEQFF. The CDR3, as DNA: TGCGCCAGCAGTGTCGGACGGAACAATGAGCAGTTCTTC.